The 18 T cell receptor beta chains presented below share a single source sample, sequenced in a study of identical twins. TCRdb analysed the 5' RACE reads with MiXCR anew, one entry per CDR3 protein. The sample has roughly 1.6 million distinct CDR3 sequences; roughly 35% are singletons. Sequenced material: cord blood. The source is a newborn girl in good health.

The genes are TRBV20-1 and TRBJ2-5, with D hard to call. In germline, CDR1 is DFQATT, CDR2 SNEGSKA (reference sequence). Between the trimmed V and J ends, which lost 1 base and 11 bases, there was a span of 11 bases. The CDR3 covers 11 residues. CDR3 region: CSARVRTEQYF. CDR3 coding DNA: TGCAGTGCTAGAGTTCGTACTGAGCAGTACTTC.

The chain carries TRBV6-1 and TRBJ1-2; D gene uncertain. The CDR3 loop spans 13 amino acids. CDR1 MNHNS and CDR2 SASEGT come from the germline V gene. Trimming took 7 bases from V and 3 from J, leaving 12 bases between them. CDR3: CASKDVGDYGYTF. CDR3 coding DNA: TGTGCCAGCAAAGACGTGGGAGACTATGGCTACACCTTC.

The chain uses TRBV29-1 and TRBJ1-2; the match to TRBD1 covers 10 bases. Unmatched junction bases numbered 4, after V lost 7 bases and J lost 8 bases. Per the germline V gene, CDR1 is SQVTM and CDR2 is ANQGSEA. The CDR3 runs to 11 residues. CDR3 DNA: TGCAGCGGGGGACAGGGGATGGGCTACACCTTC. Encoded protein: CSGGQGMGYTF.

This clonotype was counted a few times. The genes are TRBV7-9 and TRBJ2-3, with D uncertain. V was pared by 5 bases and J by 2 bases, with 17 bases between. Germline V gene data show CDR1 as SEHNR and CDR2 as FQNEAQ (reference sequence). This CDR3 comprises 16 residues. The CDR3 DNA sequence: TGTGCCAGCAGCACCGTTGGGCGGCTTTCCACAGATACGCAGTATTTT. Amino acids: CASSTVGRLSTDTQYF.

This clonotype was counted between two and nine times. The chain recombines TRBV20-1 with TRBJ1-2, with 8 bases identical to TRBD1. CDR3 size: 13 residues. Unmatched junction bases numbered 8, after V lost 5 bases and J lost 6 bases. Germline CDR1 is DFQATT and CDR2 is SNEGSKA (reference sequence). The CDR3 bases are TGCAGTGCTCAGGGGGCGCGAGTGGATGGCTACACCTTC. Translated: CSAQGARVDGYTF.

The table lists this clonotype with many counts. This chain joins TRBV7-2 and TRBJ2-4, with TRBD1 matching over 7 bases. CDR1 and CDR2 from the germline V gene are SGHTA and FQGNSA. This CDR3 has 17 amino acids. The V gene end was trimmed by 6 bases and the J gene end by 4 bases; junction bases not matched to a gene: 15. CDR3 region: CASRGKGGAFGKNIQYF. The CDR3 DNA sequence: TGTGCCAGCAGGGGAAAAGGGGGCGCTTTCGGGAAAAACATTCAGTACTTC. The full variable domain, its missing parts supplied by reference TRBV7-2 and TRBJ2-4, is GAGVSQSPSNKVTEKGKDVELRCDPISGHTALYWYRQSLGQGLEFLIYFQGNSAPDKSGLPSDRFSAERTGGSVSTLTIQRTQQEDSAVYLCASRGKGGAFGKNIQYFGAGTRLSVL.

The V call is TRBV19, the J call TRBJ2-5; TRBD2 matches at 7 bases. Germline assignment: CDR1 LNHDA and CDR2 SQIVND (reference sequence). The J segment lost 11 bases and the V segment lost 6 bases, leaving 9 bases of the junction unmatched. The CDR3 is 12 amino acids. This CDR3 reads CASRTSRNEQYF. DNA of the CDR3: TGTGCCAGTAGGACTAGCAGAAATGAGCAGTACTTC.

The chain carries TRBV7-9 and TRBJ2-2; the D is unclear. Germline V gene sequence: CDR1 SEHNR, CDR2 FQNEAQ (reference sequence). Trimming pared 7 bases from V and 5 bases from J, leaving 2 bases between. This CDR3 spans 10 amino acids. This chain's CDR3 is CASTTGELFF. In DNA, the CDR3 is TGTGCCAGCACAACCGGGGAGCTGTTTTTT.

This rearrangement joins TRBV5-1 to TRBJ2-2; D perhaps matches TRBD2 (6 bases). The V gene lost 0 bases and the J gene lost 4 bases, with 7 bases spanning the gap. CDR1 SGHRS and CDR2 YFSETQ come from the germline V gene. There are 14 residues in the CDR3. The CDR3 DNA sequence: TGCGCCAGCAGCTTGGGGGACTTCACCGGGGAGCTGTTTTTT. Translating gives CASSLGDFTGELFF.

This clonotype turned up a few times. This sequence joins TRBV7-2 and TRBJ1-4, with D maybe TRBD1 (5 bases). V lost 1 base and J lost 4, with 10 bases in between. Germline lookup yields CDR1 SGHTA and CDR2 FQGNSA. The CDR3 sequence is 15 residues long. The CDR3 here is CASSLEAGLNEKLFF. CDR3 DNA sequence: TGTGCCAGCAGCTTAGAGGCAGGGCTTAATGAAAAACTGTTTTTT.

This clonotype occurred a few times. The chain joins TRBV9 to TRBJ2-1; the match to TRBD2 covers 11 bases. Looked up from germline, CDR1 is SGDLS and CDR2 is YYNGEE. With V trimmed by 3 bases and J by 7 bases, 6 bases remained unmatched. The CDR3 spans 15 residues. The CDR3 loop reads CASSATSGSLNEQFF. The CDR3 nucleotides read TGTGCCAGCAGCGCCACTAGCGGGAGCTTGAATGAGCAGTTCTTC. Combining the CDR3 with reference TRBV9 and TRBJ2-1 gives the whole variable domain DSGVTQTPKHLITATGQRVTLRCSPRSGDLSVYWYQQSLDQGLQFLIQYYNGEERAKGNILERFSAQQFPDLHSELNLSSLELGDSALYFCASSATSGSLNEQFFGPGTRLTVL.

The genes are TRBV28 and TRBJ2-2; D is perhaps TRBD2 (5 bases). CDR3 length: 13 amino acids. Trimming took off 8 bases at V and 6 bases at J, with 13 bases between the two ends. The germline CDR1 and CDR2 sequences are MDHEN and SYDVKM. The CDR3 reads CASGTGVPGELFF. CDR3 nucleotides: TGTGCCAGCGGCACCGGGGTCCCCGGGGAGCTGTTTTTT.

V is TRBV19 and J is TRBJ2-1; 11 bases fit TRBD2. The V gene end was trimmed by 10 bases and the J gene end by 4 bases; junction bases not matched to a gene: 6. Germline V lookup: CDR1 LNHDA, CDR2 SQIVND (reference sequence). The CDR3 runs to 14 residues. The CDR3, as DNA: TGTGCCACTATAGCGGGGGGGCATTACAATGAGCAGTTCTTC. This translates into CATIAGGHYNEQFF.

The chain is built from TRBV2 and TRBJ2-3; maybe TRBD2 (5 bases). Trimming took 8 bases from V and 0 from J, leaving 9 bases between them. The germline gives CDR1 SNHLY, CDR2 FYNNEI. CDR3 length: 13 amino acids. The CDR3 sequence: CASDGVSTDTQYF. CDR3 DNA sequence: TGTGCCAGCGACGGGGTTAGCACAGATACGCAGTATTTT.

This clonotype has only one observation. V is TRBV7-2 and J is TRBJ2-7; D not certain. The tail of the sequence fits TRBJ2-5 better, so the J call may be wrong. CDR1 and CDR2 from the germline V gene are SGHTA and FQGNSA. The CDR3 has 14 residues. This CDR3 is CASSLAVLGETQYF. DNA for the CDR3: TGTGCCAGCAGCTTAGCGGTTTTAGGAGAGACCCAGTACTTC.

Worth noting for this clonotype: Sequence at one end of the junction differs from germline and may be a read error. The chain has TRBV9 and TRBJ2-1; D might be TRBD1 or TRBD2, each matching 5 bases. The CDR3 totals 15 residues. The germline gives CDR1 SGDLS, CDR2 YYNGEE. DNA of the CDR3: TGTGCCAGCAGCGCAATAGCGTCTAGGGGCAATGGGCAGTTCTTC. Translation: CASSAIASRGNGQFF.

This clonotype has at least ten counts. As DNA, the CDR3 is TGTGCCATCAACAGGGACACGGTTAACTATGGCTACACCTTC. Encoded protein: CAINRDTVNYGYTF. The V and J genes are TRBV10-3 and TRBJ1-2; D might be TRBD1 (6 bases). The germline V and J ends were trimmed by 7 bases and 1 base, with 13 bases remaining between them. CDR3 length: 14 residues. The germline gives CDR1 ENHRY, CDR2 SYGVKD.

The V gene is TRBV21-1, the J gene TRBJ2-5; TRBD2, the table's D call, lacks a check against the DNA. TRBV21-1 is a pseudogene locus. The CDR3 spans 13 residues. CDR3: CASNRTSGETQYF. In DNA form, the CDR3 reads TGTGCCAGCAACCGGACTAGCGGTGAGACCCAGTACTTC.